This T cell receptor (beta chain) was profiled in a study of T cell changes during pregnancy in multiple sclerosis. V lost 4 bases to trimming and J lost 4 bases; unmatched junction nucleotides: 8. The germline gives CDR1 LGHNA, CDR2 YSLEER. CDR3 length: 15 residues. Assay used: immunoSEQ multiplex PCR; TCRdb lists only in-frame clones, some missing. The table includes fewer than 40,000 clones, around nine tenths detected once. The V and J genes are TRBV4-3 and TRBJ2-7, with 9 positions matching TRBD1. This sequence was found in a female donor with multiple sclerosis, enrolled in a pregnancy study. The sample in question was CD8+ T cells from peripheral blood mononuclear cells, obtained before pregnancy. CDR3 DNA: TGCGCCAGCAGCCCAGGGACAGGGCGATTGTACGAGCAGTACTTC. Translated: CASSPGTGRLYEQYF.